These 10 T cell receptor beta chains originate from one sample sequenced in a study of blood T cell repertoires in COVID-19. Data came from immunoSEQ multiplex PCR; TCRdb stores just in-frame clones and leaves some out. The sample holds 100,000 or so clones, roughly nine tenths seen once. The sequencing sample was made of peripheral blood. The receptors here all came from a man in his forties or fifties with acute or convalescent COVID-19.

V gene TRBV12-3 or TRBV12-4 combines with J gene TRBJ1-2; 9 bases line up with TRBD1. The V segment lost 6 bases and the J segment 8 bases; nucleotides outside the gene matches: 7. There are 13 residues in the CDR3. CDR3 protein: CASRDRGTGGYTF. The CDR3 DNA is TGTGCCAGCAGGGACAGGGGAACGGGGGGCTACACCTTC.

The CDR3 protein is CATSRAGYNEQFF. The CDR3 DNA reads TGTGCCACCAGCAGAGCGGGGTACAATGAGCAGTTCTTC. The chain carries TRBV15 and TRBJ2-1; TRBD2 is a possible D gene (5 bases). The CDR3 is made up of 13 amino acids. Trimming stripped 1 base from V and 4 bases from J, with 5 bases between. Germline assignment: CDR1 LNHNV and CDR2 YYDKDF (reference sequence).

In its sample, this clone was seen once. The genes are TRBV12-3 or TRBV12-4 and TRBJ1-2; no firm D call. V lost 7 bases and J 4 bases, leaving 13 bases between the germline ends. CDR3 length: 13 residues. CDR3: CASTRPLGYGYTF. In DNA, the CDR3 is TGTGCCAGCACTCGTCCCCTCGGCTATGGCTACACCTTC.

The rearrangement uses TRBV7-6 and TRBJ1-2; D unclear. Looked up from germline, CDR1 is SGHVS and CDR2 is FNYEAQ. This CDR3 is built from 12 residues. The V and J ends lost 5 bases and 8 bases respectively, with 12 bases between them. CDR3 sequence reads: CASSLYAGGYTF. CDR3 in DNA: TGTGCCAGCAGCCTTTACGCAGGAGGCTACACCTTC.

For the CDR3, the DNA is TGTGCCAGCAGCCCGCCCCGGGGGGGGCCTGGAGATACGCAGTATTTT. Translating it yields CASSPPRGGPGDTQYF. The genes are TRBV4-2 and TRBJ2-3; 8 positions match TRBD2. V shed 4 bases, J shed 5 bases, and the junction held 11 bases outside the gene matches. There are 16 residues in the CDR3. CDR1 and CDR2 from the germline V gene are LGHNA and YNFKEQ.

This chain uses TRBV5-6 with TRBJ2-5; TRBD2 might be the D (6 bases). CDR1 SGHDT and CDR2 YYEEEE come from the germline V gene. Trimming left V 4 bases short and J 5 bases short, with 18 bases between. This CDR3 has 15 amino acids. CDR3: CASSGQRLVWETQYF. DNA of the CDR3: TGTGCCAGCAGCGGACAAAGACTAGTTTGGGAGACCCAGTACTTC. Full variable domain (outside the CDR3, taken from reference TRBV5-6 and TRBJ2-5): DAGVTQSPTHLIKTRGQQVTLRCSPKSGHDTVSWYQQALGQGPQFIFQYYEEEERQRGNFPDRFSGHQFPNYSSELNVNALLLGDSALYLCASSGQRLVWETQYFGPGTRLLVL.

The chain is built from TRBV4-3 and TRBJ2-7; 7 positions match TRBD2. Germline V gene data show CDR1 as LGHNA and CDR2 as YSLEER. V dropped 4 bases and J dropped 2; count of bases not matched to a gene: 20. The CDR3 has 19 residues. The CDR3 here is CASSLRIGSWRERAYEQYF. The CDR3, as DNA: TGCGCCAGCAGCCTGCGAATCGGTTCTTGGCGGGAGAGGGCCTACGAGCAGTACTTC.

This chain joins TRBV6-5 and TRBJ1-6, with 10 bases aligning to TRBD1. Germline V gives CDR1 MNHEY, CDR2 SVGAGI. This CDR3 has 15 residues. Germline trimming cut 6 bases from V and 10 bases from J; bases unmatched to any gene: 9. CDR3 in amino acids: CASSTGGQGVSPLHF. In DNA, the CDR3 is TGTGCCAGCAGCACGGGAGGACAGGGGGTATCACCCCTCCACTTT.

The chain joins TRBV3-1 (or the pseudogene TRBV3-2) to TRBJ2-2, with TRBD1 identical over 7 bases. The junction had 11 bases not matched to a gene; V was cut back by 0 bases and J by 7 bases. Germline V gene data show CDR1 as LGHDT and CDR2 as YNNKEL (reference sequence). This CDR3 region has 17 residues. CDR3 region: CASSQDTLRRGNGELFF. The CDR3 DNA reads as TGTGCCAGCAGCCAAGATACTCTCCGCAGGGGGAACGGGGAGCTGTTTTTT.

V gene TRBV3-1 (or the pseudogene TRBV3-2) combines with J gene TRBJ1-1, with D tentatively TRBD1 (5 bases). Trimming stripped 0 bases from V and 11 bases from J, with 13 bases between. This CDR3 comprises 13 residues. Looked up from germline, CDR1 is LGHDT and CDR2 is YNNKEL (reference sequence). CDR3 nucleotides: TGTGCCAGCAGCCAAGATCGCGGGGAGGGGGCTTTCTTT. Translation: CASSQDRGEGAFF.